The clone carrying this T cell receptor beta chain was recorded many times. What it recognizes is unknown. cDNA synthesis was performed by 5'RACE with 10-nucleotide random UMIs. A single run covered 15-18 subjects with over 200 million TCR-beta sequences. TCRdb called the 5' RACE reads again in MiXCR, with one record for every CDR3 protein. This table holds fewer than 30,000 distinct CDR3 sequences, approximately 7% found once. This record belongs to a study of neurological immune-mediated disorders. Points from the study as a whole: None of the CDR3 amino acid sequences found in expanded clones was shared across subjects. This suggests that the TCR-beta repertoires were private in all groups.

V dropped 4 bases and J dropped 6 bases, with 9 bases sitting between them. The CDR3 spans 12 residues. Germline values: CDR1 SQVTM, CDR2 ANQGSEA. The sample taken for sequencing was PBMCs. The clonotype originates from a woman aged 35 to 49 in good health. The chain recombines TRBV29-1 with TRBJ2-2; tentatively, D is TRBD1 (6 bases). The CDR3 region is CSVAPGAGELFF. CDR3 nucleotide sequence: TGCAGCGTTGCTCCAGGGGCCGGGGAGCTGTTTTTT.